Below, 32 T cell receptor beta chains from the same sample are listed, as sequenced in a study of blood T cells in healthy people across ages. Using a J-beta primer mix together with a sample-barcoded 5' primer, a second PCR was run for about 7 to 12 cycles. TCRdb re-analysed the 5' RACE reads in MiXCR, keeping a single row per CDR3 protein. The sample contains around 1,600,000 distinct CDR3 sequences, less than 45% of which appear only once. The sample comprised blood. The receptors derive from a woman in her late teens or twenties in good health.

This clonotype occurred a few times. The V and J genes are TRBV27 and TRBJ1-5, with D perhaps matching TRBD1 (6 bases). The CDR3 consists of 14 residues. Germline CDR1 and CDR2: MNHEY and SMNVEV (reference sequence). V was shortened by 2 bases and J by 3 bases, with 8 bases between the two germline ends. The DNA of the CDR3 is TGTGCCAGCAGTTTAGACAGGAACAATCAGCCCCAGCATTTT. Residues: CASSLDRNNQPQHF.

This clonotype was recorded a few times. This chain joins TRBV5-6 and TRBJ1-2; 7 nucleotides agree with TRBD1. CDR1 and CDR2 (germline): SGHDT, YYEEEE. V shed 0 bases, J shed 3 bases, and the junction held 5 bases outside the gene matches. CDR3 length: 15 residues. The CDR3 loop is CASSLGDSEYYGYTF. The DNA of the CDR3 is TGTGCCAGCAGCTTGGGGGACAGCGAATACTATGGCTACACCTTC.

A few counts support this clonotype. V and J are TRBV27 and TRBJ2-1; no clear D. The CDR3 is 13 amino acids. V was shortened by 6 bases and J by 4 bases, with 10 bases between the two germline ends. Germline values: CDR1 MNHEY, CDR2 SMNVEV (reference sequence). The CDR3 loop is CASSIGFYNEQFF. CDR3 bases: TGTGCCAGCAGCATCGGCTTTTACAATGAGCAGTTCTTC.

This clonotype was recorded a few times. The chain is built from TRBV7-2 and TRBJ1-4; 10 bases line up with TRBD1. The CDR3 is 17 amino acids. V was clipped by 4 bases and J by 7 bases; unmatched bases: 12. Germline CDR1 reads SGHTA; CDR2 reads FQGNSA. CDR3 coding DNA: TGTGCCAGCAGCTCTCTGACAGGGGGCTGGAGTAGTGAAAAACTGTTTTTT. Protein product: CASSSLTGGWSSEKLFF.

V usage is TRBV28 and J usage is TRBJ1-2, with D maybe TRBD1 (6 bases). This CDR3 region has 18 residues. V lost 2 bases and J 0 bases, leaving 19 bases between the germline ends. The germline V gene encodes CDR1 MDHEN and CDR2 SYDVKM. This chain's CDR3 is CASSLIVYRETANYGYTF. In nucleotides, the CDR3 is TGTGCCAGCAGTTTAATCGTGTACAGGGAAACGGCTAACTATGGCTACACCTTC.

This clonotype was seen a few times. The CDR3 spells CASRPGQGYYNSPLHF. Written as DNA, the CDR3 is TGTGCCAGCAGACCGGGACAGGGGTACTATAATTCACCCCTCCACTTT. V and J are TRBV6-5 and TRBJ1-6; TRBD1 matches at 10 bases. V trimming: 6 bases; J trimming: 3 bases; junction bases outside the gene matches: 5. The CDR3 has 16 amino acids. CDR1 is MNHEY, CDR2 SVGAGI, per germline.

The gene calls are TRBV29-1 and TRBJ1-3; D ambiguous. Trimming took 6 bases from V and 0 from J, leaving 12 bases between them. The germline V gene encodes CDR1 SQVTM and CDR2 ANQGSEA. This CDR3 has 14 residues. The CDR3 loop reads CSVSRKGSGNTIYF. CDR3 coding DNA: TGCAGCGTCTCCAGGAAAGGCTCTGGAAACACCATATATTTT.

The chain links TRBV6-2 or TRBV6-3 to TRBJ2-1; TRBD2 agrees at 8 bases. V dropped 0 bases and J dropped 2; count of bases not matched to a gene: 6. The length of the CDR3 is 17 residues. CDR1 MNHEY and CDR2 SVGEGT come from the germline V gene. CDR3 protein: CASSYSSGTRAYNEQFF. DNA for the CDR3: TGTGCCAGCAGTTACTCGTCCGGGACTAGAGCCTACAATGAGCAGTTCTTC.

The chain uses TRBV11-2 and TRBJ2-7, with 9 bases lining up with TRBD2. Germline CDR1 reads SGHAT; CDR2 reads FQNNGV. The CDR3 is 14 amino acids. After removal of 3 bases from V and 3 bases from J, the junction contained 3 bases not matched to a gene. CDR3 DNA: TGTGCCAGCAGCTTTAGCGGGAGACGCTACGAGCAGTACTTC. Its translation: CASSFSGRRYEQYF.

The J gene is TRBJ2-5, the V gene TRBV11-3; the D gene is possibly TRBD2 (6 bases). The tail of the sequence fits TRBJ2-7 better, so the J call may be wrong. The CDR3 has 14 amino acids. The germline CDR1 and CDR2 sequences are SGHNT and YENEEA. The CDR3 sequence: CASSPVGGWNEQYF. The CDR3 region has the DNA TGTGCCAGCAGCCCAGTTGGGGGGTGGAACGAGCAGTACTTC.

V gene TRBV6-5 combines with J gene TRBJ2-1; 14 nucleotides align to TRBD2. The germline CDR1 and CDR2 sequences are MNHEY and SVGAGI. J lost 9 bases, V lost 4 bases, and 5 bases had no gene match. The CDR3 extends over 15 amino acids. CDR3 residues: CASSSGLAGAGEQFF. Here the CDR3 DNA reads TGTGCCAGCAGTTCGGGACTAGCGGGAGCCGGTGAGCAGTTCTTC.

The V call is TRBV7-2, the J call TRBJ2-1; perhaps TRBD2 as D (6 bases). V was trimmed by 10 bases and J by 8 bases, leaving 18 bases between them. Germline-derived CDR1 and CDR2 are SGHTA and FQGNSA. The CDR3 consists of 13 residues. CDR3 sequence (DNA): TGTGCCAACGGCCGACCGGGAGTGGATGAGCAGTTCTTC. Residues: CANGRPGVDEQFF.

This rearrangement joins TRBV19 to TRBJ1-1; no clear D. Germline CDR1 reads LNHDA; CDR2 reads SQIVND (reference sequence). The CDR3 runs 14 residues. Deletions cut 3 bases from V and 2 bases from J, with 10 bases between. The CDR3 reads CASSMSSGNTEAFF. CDR3 DNA sequence: TGTGCCAGTAGTATGTCGTCGGGCAACACTGAAGCTTTCTTT.

This clonotype was seen many times. The chain is built from TRBV6-1 and TRBJ2-7; D is uncertain. Germline loops: CDR1 MNHNS, CDR2 SASEGT. The V gene lost 4 bases and the J gene lost 3 bases, with 7 bases spanning the gap. The CDR3 has 12 residues. CDR3 sequence reads: CASSGQFYEQYF. The CDR3 DNA reads as TGTGCCAGCAGTGGTCAGTTCTACGAGCAGTACTTC.

This clonotype has just a few counts. This chain uses TRBV25-1 with TRBJ2-7; D perhaps matches TRBD1 (5 bases). CDR1 and CDR2 from the germline V gene are MGHDK and SYGVNS. The germline V and J ends were trimmed by 2 bases and 0 bases, with 11 bases remaining between them. This CDR3 spans 15 amino acids. The CDR3 spells CASSEVGAGSYEQYF. For the CDR3, the DNA is TGTGCCAGCAGTGAAGTAGGGGCCGGCTCCTACGAGCAGTACTTC.

The chain joins TRBV20-1 to TRBJ2-2; D call uncertain. This CDR3 region has 16 residues. Germline V lookup: CDR1 DFQATT, CDR2 SNEGSKA (reference sequence). The germline V and J ends were trimmed by 0 bases and 5 bases, with 16 bases remaining between them. The CDR3, as DNA: TGCAGTGCTAGAGATCGCAACCGACCTTCAACCGGGGAGCTGTTTTTT. It encodes CSARDRNRPSTGELFF.

This chain connects TRBV12-5 to TRBJ1-5, with D unclear. The CDR3 extends over 15 amino acids. Trimming cost V 1 base and J 2 bases, with 9 bases left between them. CDR1 and CDR2 (germline): LGHNT, FRNRAP. The CDR3 bases are TGTGCTAGTGGTTTGGGTCGGGGAGGCAATCAGCCCCAGCATTTT. Its protein is CASGLGRGGNQPQHF.

The chain carries TRBV7-2 and TRBJ1-2; 7 positions agree with TRBD1. The CDR3 is 13 residues long. Germline V gene data show CDR1 as SGHTA and CDR2 as FQGNSA. V shed 6 bases, J shed 7 bases, and the junction held 8 bases outside the gene matches. DNA for the CDR3: TGTGCCAGCAGATCAGGGGGAAGCAGTGGCTACACCTTC. Its translation is CASRSGGSSGYTF.

This clonotype was picked up a small number of times. The chain uses TRBV9 and TRBJ2-4, with a tentative D call TRBD2 (6 bases). The V end lost 4 bases, the J end lost 13 bases, and 24 bases lay between the germline ends. The CDR3 runs 15 residues. Germline V lookup: CDR1 SGDLS, CDR2 YYNGEE. In DNA, the CDR3 is TGTGCCAGCAGCAATTCGGGGGAACCAACCCGGGGCCAGTACTTC. Translated, it gives CASSNSGEPTRGQYF.

The chain uses TRBV3-1 and TRBJ2-1, with D tentatively TRBD2 (5 bases). The CDR3 has 15 amino acids. Trimming took off 1 base at V and 4 bases at J, with 11 bases between the two ends. From germline, CDR1 is LGHDT and CDR2 YNNKEL (reference sequence). CDR3 loop: CASSQGLTGYNEQFF. The CDR3 DNA follows: TGTGCCAGCAGCCAAGGCCTCACGGGGTACAATGAGCAGTTCTTC.

V gene TRBV6-1 combines with J gene TRBJ1-4; 9 bases agree with TRBD1. Germline V gene sequence: CDR1 MNHNS, CDR2 SASEGT. V lost 2 bases to trimming and J lost 5 bases; unmatched junction nucleotides: 6. This CDR3 has 16 amino acids. The CDR3 sequence: CASSERSGTGNEKLFF. The CDR3 DNA reads TGTGCCAGCAGTGAACGCTCCGGGACAGGGAATGAAAAACTGTTTTTT.

This clonotype was counted at least ten times. The CDR3 protein is CASSKTSGGRTVNEQFF. CDR3 DNA sequence: TGTGCCAGCAGCAAGACTAGCGGGGGCAGAACAGTGAATGAGCAGTTCTTC. This sequence joins TRBV11-2 and TRBJ2-1; 12 bases are shared with TRBD2. Germline V gives CDR1 SGHAT, CDR2 FQNNGV. V shed 5 bases and J 7 bases; nucleotides not matched to a gene: 12. This CDR3 contains 17 residues.

This clonotype was recorded at least ten times. The chain joins TRBV12-3 or TRBV12-4 to TRBJ2-5, with no clear D. This CDR3 spans 15 amino acids. V lost 2 bases to trimming and J lost 2 bases, with 12 bases between them. The CDR3 DNA reads TGTGCCAGCAGTTTATGGCAGGCTCGGCAAGAGACCCAGTACTTC. Translating gives CASSLWQARQETQYF.

There are a few counts of this clonotype. The chain recombines TRBV7-9 with TRBJ1-2, with a tentative D call TRBD1 (5 bases). Germline-derived CDR1 and CDR2 are SEHNR and FQNEAQ (reference sequence). Between the trimmed V and J ends, which lost 5 bases and 7 bases, there was a span of 17 bases. The CDR3 is made up of 14 amino acids. The CDR3 loop reads CASSDGQGRSGYTF. The CDR3 DNA sequence: TGTGCCAGCAGCGACGGTCAGGGAAGGTCTGGCTACACCTTC.

The V call is TRBV7-8, the J call TRBJ2-5; D not certain. Germline values: CDR1 SGHVS, CDR2 FQNEAQ. The CDR3 covers 15 residues. Trimming stripped 5 bases from V and 11 bases from J, with 24 bases between. CDR3 residues: CASSLRRNSYNEQYF. CDR3 nucleotides: TGTGCCAGCAGCCTAAGGCGTAACTCCTACAATGAGCAGTACTTC.

To note about this clonotype: This may stem from a read error, because a much larger clone lies one nucleotide away. V usage is TRBV6-5 and J usage is TRBJ1-1; 10 bases fit TRBD1. Germline loops: CDR1 MNHEY, CDR2 SVGAGI. The CDR3 loop spans 13 amino acids. In DNA form, the CDR3 reads TGTGCCAGCAGTGGACAGGGGGGCACTGAAACTTTCTTT. Its protein product is CASSGQGGTETFF.

In its sample, this clonotype was seen a few times. This chain uses TRBV18 with TRBJ2-3; 9 bases line up with TRBD2. The germline gives CDR1 KGHSH, CDR2 LQKENI. J gave up 4 bases and V 3 bases, and 14 bases lay outside the gene matches. The CDR3 is 18 amino acids. For the CDR3, the DNA is TGTGCCAGCTCACCGCGCCATCGCTTAGCGGGAGACCCAGATACGCAGTATTTT. Protein product: CASSPRHRLAGDPDTQYF.

V usage is TRBV5-5 and J usage is TRBJ2-3; no clear D. The germline V gene has CDR1 SGHKS and CDR2 YYEKEE (reference sequence). The CDR3 runs to 14 residues. The germline V and J ends were trimmed by 6 bases and 5 bases, with 16 bases remaining between them. This CDR3 reads CASTPLSALDTQYF. In nucleotides, the CDR3 is TGTGCCAGCACCCCGCTCTCCGCGTTAGATACGCAGTATTTT.

V and J are TRBV29-1 and TRBJ2-3; the D is unclear. CDR1 is SQVTM, CDR2 ANQGSEA, per germline. This CDR3 is 13 amino acids long. Trimming stripped 4 bases from V and 4 bases from J, with 12 bases between. CDR3 sequence reads: CSVVGRSADTQYF. The CDR3 region has the DNA TGCAGCGTTGTTGGCAGATCCGCAGATACGCAGTATTTT.

The chain is built from TRBV15 and TRBJ2-6; weak D call: TRBD1 (5 bases). Trimming left V 3 bases short and J 3 bases short, with 12 bases between. Per germline, CDR1 LNHNV and CDR2 YYDKDF (reference sequence). This CDR3 has 16 amino acids. The CDR3 is CATSRRQGDGANVLTF. DNA for the CDR3: TGTGCCACCAGCAGGCGACAAGGGGATGGGGCCAACGTCCTGACTTTC.

This clonotype was recorded once. J is TRBJ2-7 and V is TRBV11-1, with 8 bases that match TRBD2. The CDR3 is made up of 16 amino acids. The V gene end was trimmed by 5 bases and the J gene end by 2 bases; junction bases not matched to a gene: 11. CDR1 SGHAT and CDR2 FQDESV come from the germline V gene (reference sequence). The CDR3 coding sequence is TGTGCCAGCAGCCTGACGGTTAGCGGGGTTACCTACGAGCAGTACTTC. This sequence encodes CASSLTVSGVTYEQYF. Full variable domain (rest looked up from reference TRBV11-1 and TRBJ2-7): EAEVAQSPRYKITEKSQAVAFWCDPISGHATLYWYRQILGQGPELLVQFQDESVVDDSQLPKDRFSAERLKGVDSTLKIQPAELGDSAMYLCASSLTVSGVTYEQYFGPGTRLTVT.

The genes are TRBV20-1 and TRBJ1-4; possibly TRBD1 for D (6 bases). Trimming took 3 bases from V and 2 from J, leaving 13 bases between them. There are 15 residues in the CDR3. Germline CDR1 is DFQATT and CDR2 is SNEGSKA (reference sequence). The CDR3 coding sequence is TGCAGTGCTAGTGACCCCAGGGGTACTAATGAAAAACTGTTTTTT. This translates into CSASDPRGTNEKLFF.